These 21 T cell receptor beta chains were all obtained from the same sample, sequenced in a study of early T cells in non-severe SARS-CoV-2 infection. Via MiXCR, TCRdb re-called the 5' RACE reads, giving one row per CDR3 protein. The sample has approximately 66,000 distinct CDR3 sequences; 13% are singletons. The sequencing input was whole blood. The source is an adult who was a healthcare worker with PCR-confirmed SARS-CoV-2 infection or an uninfected control (not recorded which).

This clonotype was counted a few times. The chain employs TRBV6-6 and TRBJ1-2; unclear D gene. V was clipped by 0 bases and J by 3 bases, with 5 bases between them. The CDR3 length is 13 residues. CDR1 is MNHNY and CDR2 is SVGAGI in the germline V gene (reference sequence). The CDR3 DNA reads TGTGCCAGCAGTTACTCTGTCTACTATGGCTACACCTTC. This sequence encodes CASSYSVYYGYTF.

This clonotype has a count of ten or more. The CDR3 DNA reads as TGTGCCAGCAGCCCAGGGACAGGGATCTTGAATGAGCAGTTCTTC. This codes for CASSPGTGILNEQFF. This chain links TRBV5-6 with TRBJ2-1, with 9 bases aligning to TRBD1. This CDR3 has 15 residues. CDR1 SGHDT and CDR2 YYEEEE come from the germline V gene. V shed 4 bases and J 7 bases; nucleotides not matched to a gene: 9.

The table lists this clonotype with a few counts. The gene calls are TRBV9 and TRBJ2-1; D gene uncertain. This CDR3 has 14 amino acids. Germline V gene sequence: CDR1 SGDLS, CDR2 YYNGEE. V gave up 0 bases and J gave up 5 bases, with 9 bases separating them. In DNA form, the CDR3 reads TGTGCCAGCAGCGTAGGAGACTTGAACAATGAGCAGTTCTTC. Its protein is CASSVGDLNNEQFF.

This clonotype occurred many times. The chain links TRBV7-6 to TRBJ1-1; D is perhaps TRBD1 (5 bases). Between the trimmed V and J ends, which lost 1 base and 3 bases, there was a span of 12 bases. Germline V CDR1 and CDR2: SGHVS, FNYEAQ. The CDR3 covers 15 residues. The chain's CDR3 is CASSLGGRAYTEAFF. For the CDR3, the DNA is TGTGCCAGCAGCTTAGGGGGCAGGGCTTACACTGAAGCTTTCTTT.

This clonotype was seen a handful of times. V usage is TRBV7-3 and J usage is TRBJ2-3; TRBD2 might be the D (5 bases). This CDR3 has 15 amino acids. V lost 5 bases and J 4 bases, leaving 16 bases between the germline ends. CDR1 SGHTA and CDR2 FQGTGA come from the germline V gene. For the CDR3, the DNA is TGTGCCAGCAGCCTTCTAGCAGCCGGATCAGATACGCAGTATTTT. Protein product: CASSLLAAGSDTQYF.

This clonotype was observed many times. The chain is built from TRBV19 and TRBJ2-5; D is possibly TRBD1 or TRBD2 (6 bases each). Germline V lookup: CDR1 LNHDA, CDR2 SQIVND (reference sequence). The CDR3 length is 15 residues. Trimming took 7 bases from V and 2 from J, leaving 17 bases between them. CDR3 in amino acids: CASTLGLGGQETQYF. CDR3 nucleotide sequence: TGTGCCAGTACCCTCGGGTTAGGGGGGCAAGAGACCCAGTACTTC.

This chain uses TRBV7-2 with TRBJ2-7, with D perhaps TRBD2 (6 bases). The germline V and J ends were trimmed by 2 bases and 9 bases, with 14 bases remaining between them. CDR3 length: 13 amino acids. In germline, CDR1 is SGHTA, CDR2 FQGNSA. The CDR3 DNA sequence: TGTGCCAGCAGCTTAAATCGGGAGAGAACGCAGTACTTC. Its protein is CASSLNRERTQYF.

This clonotype was counted at least ten times. The V and J genes are TRBV4-2 and TRBJ1-5, with TRBD1 identical over 7 bases. Trimming cost V 2 bases and J 3 bases; bases outside gene matches: 10. The CDR3 runs 17 residues. CDR1 and CDR2 from the germline V gene are LGHNA and YNFKEQ. In DNA, the CDR3 is TGTGCCAGCAGCCAAACCGTCGACAGGGAGGTCAATCAGCCCCAGCATTTT. Encoded protein: CASSQTVDREVNQPQHF.

This clonotype was observed a handful of times. The chain uses TRBV21-1 and TRBJ2-7. TRBV21-1 is an annotated pseudogene. This CDR3 is 11 amino acids long. CDR3 amino acids: CASPAAYEQYF. Here the CDR3 DNA reads TGTGCCAGCCCAGCCGCCTACGAGCAGTACTTC.

This clonotype was picked up a small number of times. The chain joins TRBV29-1 to TRBJ2-7; D is possibly TRBD2 (6 bases). V lost 8 bases and J 5 bases, leaving 19 bases between the germline ends. Germline-derived CDR1 and CDR2 are SQVTM and ANQGSEA. This CDR3 contains 13 residues. The CDR3 loop reads CSLSFGGGDEQYF. For the CDR3, the DNA is TGCAGCCTTAGTTTCGGGGGTGGGGACGAGCAGTACTTC.

In this sample, this clonotype turned up many times. This chain links TRBV15 with TRBJ2-2; D is ambiguous. Per germline, CDR1 LNHNV and CDR2 YYDKDF (reference sequence). The CDR3 is 14 residues long. V gave up 0 bases and J gave up 3 bases, with 5 bases separating them. The CDR3 region is CATSRDYYTGELFF. The CDR3 region has the DNA TGTGCCACCAGCAGAGATTACTACACCGGGGAGCTGTTTTTT.

A few counts support this clonotype. V gene TRBV4-3 combines with J gene TRBJ2-1; 8 bases map to TRBD1. After removal of 0 bases from V and 2 bases from J, the junction contained 0 bases not matched to a gene. CDR3 length: 15 residues. The germline V gene has CDR1 LGHNA and CDR2 YSLEER. In DNA, the CDR3 is TGCGCCAGCAGCCAAGAGACAGGGGCCTACAATGAGCAGTTCTTC. Translated, it gives CASSQETGAYNEQFF.

This clonotype was seen only a few times. This chain uses TRBV18 with TRBJ1-6, with D unresolved. Deletions cut 2 bases from V and 2 bases from J, with 7 bases between. The V gene's germline CDR1 is KGHSH and CDR2 LQKENI. CDR3 length: 15 amino acids. CDR3 bases: TGTGCCAGCTCACCAAGGAGTACCTATAATTCACCCCTCCACTTT. Protein sequence: CASSPRSTYNSPLHF.

This clonotype was seen a few times. This chain uses TRBV29-1 with TRBJ2-1, with D possibly being TRBD1 (5 bases). Germline-derived CDR1 and CDR2 are SQVTM and ANQGSEA. The V end was cut by 3 bases, the J end by 7 bases, with 10 bases between. This CDR3 is 12 amino acids long. As DNA, the CDR3 is TGCAGCGTTGACAGGGCGGAAAATGAGCAGTTCTTC. Translated, it gives CSVDRAENEQFF.

For this clonotype: A much larger clonotype is one base distant, so this may be a read error. The chain joins TRBV29-1 to TRBJ2-3; D is unclear. CDR1 SQVTM and CDR2 ANQGSEA come from the germline V gene. This CDR3 has 11 residues. Trimming took off 2 bases at V and 2 bases at J, with 2 bases between the two ends. CDR3: CSVENTDTQYF. The CDR3 coding sequence is TGCAGCGTTGAAAACACAGATACGCAGTATTTT.

The chain carries TRBV20-1 and TRBJ2-7; D is uncertain. This CDR3 region has 14 residues. V was cut by 5 bases and J by 0 bases, with 14 bases left in between. From germline, CDR1 is DFQATT and CDR2 SNEGSKA (reference sequence). CDR3 sequence (DNA): TGCAGTGCTTCAGGCTCCCTGGACTCCTACGAGCAGTACTTC. It encodes CSASGSLDSYEQYF.

This clonotype was picked up many times. The chain recombines TRBV20-1 with TRBJ2-1; the match to TRBD1 covers 9 bases. The V segment lost 5 bases and the J segment 1 base; nucleotides outside the gene matches: 6. The CDR3 totals 15 residues. Germline V CDR1 and CDR2: DFQATT, SNEGSKA (reference sequence). The CDR3 loop reads CSAQRDRVSYNEQFF. The CDR3, as DNA: TGCAGTGCTCAGCGGGACAGGGTTTCCTACAATGAGCAGTTCTTC.

The sample holds many counts of this clonotype. This rearrangement joins TRBV7-9 to TRBJ2-3, with 8 bases aligning to TRBD2. There are 14 residues in the CDR3. With V trimmed by 3 bases and J by 2 bases, 1 base remained unmatched. CDR1 and CDR2 (germline): SEHNR, FQNEAQ (reference sequence). CDR3 protein: CASSFGLATDTQYF. DNA of the CDR3: TGTGCCAGCAGCTTCGGACTAGCCACAGATACGCAGTATTTT.

The gene calls are TRBV4-1 and TRBJ1-1, with no clear D. There are 14 residues in the CDR3. V gave up 4 bases and J gave up 4 bases, with 13 bases separating them. The germline CDR1 and CDR2 sequences are MGHRA and YSYEKL. Here the CDR3 reads CASSPTLRFTEAFF. CDR3 coding DNA: TGCGCCAGCAGCCCGACATTGAGGTTCACTGAAGCTTTCTTT.

This clonotype was detected ten times or more. V usage is TRBV10-1 and J usage is TRBJ2-5; D might be TRBD1 or TRBD2, each matching 5 bases. Germline CDR1 reads WNHNN; CDR2 reads SYGVQD (reference sequence). The CDR3 totals 13 residues. V lost 4 bases to trimming and J lost 5 bases, with 11 bases between them. CDR3 protein: CASSGGVAETQYF. The CDR3 region has the DNA TGCGCCAGCAGTGGAGGGGTGGCGGAGACCCAGTACTTC.

The genes are TRBV7-8 and TRBJ1-3; 9 bases are a match to TRBD1. The junction had 5 bases not matched to a gene; V was cut back by 5 bases and J by 3 bases. The germline V gene encodes CDR1 SGHVS and CDR2 FQNEAQ. The CDR3 extends over 15 amino acids. The chain's CDR3 is CASSLTGGGGNTIYF. DNA for the CDR3: TGTGCCAGCAGCCTTACAGGGGGCGGTGGAAACACCATATATTTT. The complete variable domain, with remaining parts taken from reference TRBV7-8 and TRBJ1-3, reads GAGVSQSPRYKVAKRGQDVALRCDPISGHVSLFWYQQALGQGPEFLTYFQNEAQLDKSGLPSDRFFAERPEGSVSTLKIQRTQQEDSAVYLCASSLTGGGGNTIYFGEGSWLTVV.